This T cell receptor beta chain was identified during a study of CD8+CD57+ T cells in acquired aplastic anemia. Across the study: CD4+ reads averaged roughly 10 million in healthy donors.

Study-wide points: Patients had around 30 CD8+ CDR3 sequences in common with controls (the shared set).

This clonotype showed up many times. The antigen is unknown. The germline CDR1 and CDR2 sequences are SGHRS and YFSETQ. V was trimmed by 4 bases and J by 3 bases, leaving 13 bases between them. CDR3 length: 14 residues. It was genomic DNA that served as the template for profiling TCR beta VDJ and CDR3. TCRdb re-called the reads through MiXCR, storing one row per CDR3 protein. The sample has some 180,000 distinct CDR3 sequences, about half seen once; the top ten hold around 2.7%. V usage is TRBV5-1 and J usage is TRBJ1-2, with D maybe TRBD1 (6 bases). Sequencing was performed on sorted CD4+, CD8+, or CD8+CD57+ T cells (not recorded which) from PBMCs. The sequence came from a human donor in good health. The CDR3 sequence is CASSPRSGDYGYTF. The CDR3 DNA is TGCGCCAGCAGCCCTAGATCAGGGGACTATGGCTACACCTTC. Using reference TRBV5-1 and TRBJ1-2 for the parts outside the CDR3, the full variable domain is KAGVTQTPRYLIKTRGQQVTLSCSPISGHRSVSWYQQTPGQGLQFLFEYFSETQRNKGNFPGRFSGRQFSNSRSEMNVSTLELGDSALYLCASSPRSGDYGYTFGSGTRLTVV.